The 5 T cell receptor beta chains presented below share a single source sample, sequenced in a study of patients and donors after allogeneic stem cell transplantation. MiXCR was run by TCRdb on the RT-PCR reads, yielding one entry per CDR3 protein. Counted here are roughly 880,000 distinct CDR3 sequences, around 17% occurring once; the ten biggest clones make up roughly 6%. Input material: blood, either unsorted or a sorted T cell fraction (not recorded which). The source is a human donor who was either an allogeneic HSCT recipient or a stem cell or donor lymphocyte infusion donor (not recorded which). It is not recorded whose cells these are; they may come from a transplant donor.

This clonotype was counted a few times. The V gene is TRBV29-1, the J gene TRBJ1-1; D unclear. Germline CDR1 SQVTM, CDR2 ANQGSEA. The CDR3 has 13 residues. Trimming stripped 6 bases from V and 3 bases from J, with 14 bases between. CDR3 DNA: TGCAGCGTCGGACTGTCTGGCGACACTGAAGCTTTCTTT. It yields the protein CSVGLSGDTEAFF.

V is TRBV4-1 and J is TRBJ2-4; 7 nucleotides line up with TRBD2. V trimming: 1 base; J trimming: 1 base; junction bases outside the gene matches: 4. CDR1 is MGHRA, CDR2 YSYEKL, per germline. CDR3 size: 16 residues. The DNA for the CDR3 is TGCGCCAGCAGCCAAGGGGGGGGTAGGGCCAAAAACATTCAGTACTTC. Encoded protein: CASSQGGGRAKNIQYF.

The chain links TRBV19 to TRBJ2-5; no definite D call. Germline V CDR1 and CDR2: LNHDA, SQIVND (reference sequence). V gave up 3 bases and J gave up 4 bases, with 9 bases separating them. CDR3 length: 13 residues. CDR3 amino acids: CASSIELVETQYF. In DNA, the CDR3 is TGTGCCAGTAGTATCGAGTTAGTAGAGACCCAGTACTTC.

The gene calls are TRBV6-1 and TRBJ2-7, with D unresolved. The CDR3 is 14 amino acids. Trimming cost V 0 bases and J 2 bases, with 8 bases left between them. Germline lookup yields CDR1 MNHNS and CDR2 SASEGT. The CDR3 coding sequence is TGTGCCAGCAGTGAAGCGTTTGACACCTACGAGCAGTACTTC. This gives the protein CASSEAFDTYEQYF.

This clonotype was observed at least ten times. The genes are TRBV7-9 and TRBJ2-3; D not resolved. The germline CDR1 and CDR2 sequences are SEHNR and FQNEAQ (reference sequence). With 2 bases removed from V and 0 bases from J, the gap between germline ends came to 6 bases. CDR3 length: 14 amino acids. The CDR3, as DNA: TGTGCCAGCAGCTTAATCCAGAGCACAGATACGCAGTATTTT. Protein product: CASSLIQSTDTQYF.